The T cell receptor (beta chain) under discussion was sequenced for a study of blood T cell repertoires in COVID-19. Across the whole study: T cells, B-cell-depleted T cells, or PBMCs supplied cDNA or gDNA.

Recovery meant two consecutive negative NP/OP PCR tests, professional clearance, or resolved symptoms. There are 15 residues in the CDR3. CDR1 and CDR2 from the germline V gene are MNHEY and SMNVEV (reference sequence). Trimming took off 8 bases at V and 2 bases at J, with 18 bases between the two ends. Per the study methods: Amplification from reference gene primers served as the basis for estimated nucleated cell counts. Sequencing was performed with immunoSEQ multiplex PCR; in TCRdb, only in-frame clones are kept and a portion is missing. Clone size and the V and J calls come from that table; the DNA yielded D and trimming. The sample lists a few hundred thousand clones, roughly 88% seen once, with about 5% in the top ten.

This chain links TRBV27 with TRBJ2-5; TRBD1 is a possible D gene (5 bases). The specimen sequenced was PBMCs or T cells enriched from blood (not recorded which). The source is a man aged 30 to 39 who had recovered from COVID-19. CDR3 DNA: TGTGCCAGCGGGGCCCCGTGGAGTGCACAAGAGACCCAGTACTTC. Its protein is CASGAPWSAQETQYF.